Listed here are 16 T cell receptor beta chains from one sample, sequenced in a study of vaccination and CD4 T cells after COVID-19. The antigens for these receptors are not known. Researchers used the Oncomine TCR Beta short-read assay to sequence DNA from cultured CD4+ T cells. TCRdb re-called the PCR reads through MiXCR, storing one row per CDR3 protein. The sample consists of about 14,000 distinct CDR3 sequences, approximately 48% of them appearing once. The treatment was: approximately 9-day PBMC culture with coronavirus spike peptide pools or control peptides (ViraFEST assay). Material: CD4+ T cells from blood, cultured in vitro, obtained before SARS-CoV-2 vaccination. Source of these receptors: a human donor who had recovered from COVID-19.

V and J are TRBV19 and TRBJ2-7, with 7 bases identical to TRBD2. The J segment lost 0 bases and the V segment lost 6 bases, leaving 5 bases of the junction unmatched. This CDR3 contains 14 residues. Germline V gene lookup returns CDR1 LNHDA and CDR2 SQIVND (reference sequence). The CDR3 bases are TGTGCCAGTAGCCCGGGACTAACCTCCTACGAGCAGTACTTC. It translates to CASSPGLTSYEQYF.

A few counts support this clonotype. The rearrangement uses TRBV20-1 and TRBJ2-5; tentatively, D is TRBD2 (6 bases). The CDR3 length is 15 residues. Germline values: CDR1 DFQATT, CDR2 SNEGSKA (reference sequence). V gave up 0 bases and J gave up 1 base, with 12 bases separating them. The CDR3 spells CSARDLAGSQETQYF. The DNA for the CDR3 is TGCAGTGCTAGAGATCTTGCGGGGAGCCAAGAGACCCAGTACTTC.

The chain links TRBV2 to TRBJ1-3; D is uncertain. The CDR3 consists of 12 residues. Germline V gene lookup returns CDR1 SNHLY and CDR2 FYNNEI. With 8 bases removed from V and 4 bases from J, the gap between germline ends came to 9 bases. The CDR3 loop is CASLILGNTIYF. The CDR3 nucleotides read TGTGCCAGCTTAATTCTGGGAAACACCATATATTTT.

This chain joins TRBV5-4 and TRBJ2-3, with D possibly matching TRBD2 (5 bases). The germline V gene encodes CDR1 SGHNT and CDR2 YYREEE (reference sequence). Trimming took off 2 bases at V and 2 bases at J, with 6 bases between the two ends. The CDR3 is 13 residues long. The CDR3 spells CASSFSATDTQYF. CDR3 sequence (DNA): TGTGCCAGCAGCTTTAGCGCCACAGATACGCAGTATTTT.

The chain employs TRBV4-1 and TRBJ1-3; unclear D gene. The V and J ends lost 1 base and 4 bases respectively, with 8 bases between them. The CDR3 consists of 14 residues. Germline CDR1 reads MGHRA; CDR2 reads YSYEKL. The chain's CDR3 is CASSQGLLGNTIYF. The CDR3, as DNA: TGCGCCAGCAGCCAAGGGTTGCTGGGAAACACCATATATTTT.

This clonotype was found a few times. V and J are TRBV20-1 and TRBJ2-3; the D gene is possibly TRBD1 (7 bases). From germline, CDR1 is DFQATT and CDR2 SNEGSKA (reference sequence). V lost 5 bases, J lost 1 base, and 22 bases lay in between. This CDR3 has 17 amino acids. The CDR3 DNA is TGCAGTGCTGAATCAATCCGGCTCAGGGGGGGCACAGATACGCAGTATTTT. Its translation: CSAESIRLRGGTDTQYF.

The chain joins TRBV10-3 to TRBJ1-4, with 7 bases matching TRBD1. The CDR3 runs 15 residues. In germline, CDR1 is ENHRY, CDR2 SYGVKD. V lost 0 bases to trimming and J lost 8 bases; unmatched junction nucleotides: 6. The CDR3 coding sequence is TGTGCCATCAGTGAGTCGACAGGGCCTGGAGAAAAACTGTTTTTT. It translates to CAISESTGPGEKLFF.

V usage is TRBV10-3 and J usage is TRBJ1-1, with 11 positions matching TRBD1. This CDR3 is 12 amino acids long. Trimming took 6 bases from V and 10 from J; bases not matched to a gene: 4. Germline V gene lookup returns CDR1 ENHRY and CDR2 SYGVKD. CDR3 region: CAIRLDRGRAFF. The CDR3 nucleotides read TGTGCCATCAGGTTGGACAGGGGGCGAGCTTTCTTT.

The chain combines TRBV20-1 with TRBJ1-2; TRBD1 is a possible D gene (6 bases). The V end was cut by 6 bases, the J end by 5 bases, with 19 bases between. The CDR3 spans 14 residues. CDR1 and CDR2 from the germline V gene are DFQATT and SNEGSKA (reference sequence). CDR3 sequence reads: CSAEFRGIRYGYTF. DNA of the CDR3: TGCAGTGCCGAATTCAGGGGCATTAGATATGGCTACACCTTC.

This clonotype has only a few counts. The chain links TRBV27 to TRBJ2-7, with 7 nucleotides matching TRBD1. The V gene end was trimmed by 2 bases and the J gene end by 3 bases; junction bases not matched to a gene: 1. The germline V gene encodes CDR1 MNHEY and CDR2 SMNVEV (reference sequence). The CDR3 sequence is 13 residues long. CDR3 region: CASSLRQGYEQYF. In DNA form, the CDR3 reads TGTGCCAGCAGTTTACGACAGGGCTACGAGCAGTACTTC.

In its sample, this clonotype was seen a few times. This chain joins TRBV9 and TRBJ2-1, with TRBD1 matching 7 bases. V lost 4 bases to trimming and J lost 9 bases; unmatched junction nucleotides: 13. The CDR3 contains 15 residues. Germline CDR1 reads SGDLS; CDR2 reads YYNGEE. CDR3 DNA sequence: TGTGCCAGCAGCCCCACGGCACAGGGGTTCGGTGAGCAGTTCTTC. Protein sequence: CASSPTAQGFGEQFF.

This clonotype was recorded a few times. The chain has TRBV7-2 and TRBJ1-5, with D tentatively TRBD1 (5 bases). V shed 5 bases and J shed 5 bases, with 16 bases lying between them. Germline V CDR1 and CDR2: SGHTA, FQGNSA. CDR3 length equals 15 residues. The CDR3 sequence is CASSPLRGRDQPQHF. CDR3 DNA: TGTGCCAGCAGCCCCCTTCGGGGCCGCGATCAGCCCCAGCATTTT.

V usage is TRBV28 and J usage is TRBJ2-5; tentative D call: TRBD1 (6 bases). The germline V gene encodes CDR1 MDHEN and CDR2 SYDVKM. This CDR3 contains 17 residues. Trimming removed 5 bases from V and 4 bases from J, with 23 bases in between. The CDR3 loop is CASSRKQPTGSGETQYF. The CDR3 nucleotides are TGTGCCAGCAGTCGAAAACAACCTACAGGGTCGGGAGAGACCCAGTACTTC.

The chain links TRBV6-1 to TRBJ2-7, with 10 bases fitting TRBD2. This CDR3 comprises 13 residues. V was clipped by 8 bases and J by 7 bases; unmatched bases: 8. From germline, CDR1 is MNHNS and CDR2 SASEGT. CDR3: CASSSGSVGEQYF. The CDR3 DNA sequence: TGTGCCAGCTCTAGCGGGAGTGTCGGAGAGCAGTACTTC.

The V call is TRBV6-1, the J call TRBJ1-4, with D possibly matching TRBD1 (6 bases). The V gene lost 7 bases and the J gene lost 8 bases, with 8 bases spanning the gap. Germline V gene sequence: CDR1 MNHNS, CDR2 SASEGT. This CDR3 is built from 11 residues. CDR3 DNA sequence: TGTGCCAGCACCCAGGGGGAAAAACTGTTTTTT. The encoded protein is CASTQGEKLFF.

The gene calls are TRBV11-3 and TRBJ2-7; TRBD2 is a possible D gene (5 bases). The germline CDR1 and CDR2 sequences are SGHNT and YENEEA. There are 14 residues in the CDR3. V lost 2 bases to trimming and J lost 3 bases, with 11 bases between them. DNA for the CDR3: TGTGCCAGCAGCTTATTCGGGGATAGCTACGAGCAGTACTTC. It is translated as CASSLFGDSYEQYF.